The subject of this entry is one TCR beta chain. The antigen is unknown. This sample is drawn from a study of cytomegalovirus exposure and HLA in healthy donors. Those who donated were healthy bone marrow donors. The PCR was carried out with 60 Vbeta primers and 13 Jbeta primers. Sequencing was performed with immunoSEQ multiplex PCR; in TCRdb, only in-frame clones are kept and a portion is missing. The table lists roughly 180,000 clones, around 84% of them singletons. General study points: Accurate prediction of HLA-A and HLA-B alleles (for most subjects) was reportedly achieved from TCR beta sequences.

Sequenced sample: PBMCs. This TCR came from a boy aged 2 to 10 in good health and CMV-seronegative.

CDR3 coding DNA: TGTGCCAGCAGTTACCTTGGGGGCGAACTGTTTTTT. Translated, it gives CASSYLGGELFF. The chain uses TRBV6-6 and TRBJ1-4; D possibly corresponds to TRBD1 (6 bases). The CDR3 runs to 12 residues. Trimming left V 2 bases short and J 12 bases short, with 10 bases between. The V gene's germline CDR1 is MNHNY and CDR2 SVGAGI (reference sequence).